The 13 T cell receptor beta chains below were found in one sample sequenced in a study of blood T cell repertoires in COVID-19. TCRdb's copy holds only in-frame clones and misses some; the assay was immunoSEQ multiplex PCR. The sample carries tens of thousands of clones, about 83% recorded once. What was sequenced was peripheral blood. The receptors were gathered from a human donor in a cohort sampled during active COVID-19.

CDR3 loop: CASSPVERALNEQFF. CDR3 coding DNA: TGCGCCAGCAGCCCAGTAGAGCGGGCCCTCAATGAGCAGTTCTTC. The genes are TRBV4-1 and TRBJ2-1; D is perhaps TRBD2 (6 bases). The germline CDR1 and CDR2 sequences are MGHRA and YSYEKL. The germline V and J ends were trimmed by 4 bases and 6 bases, with 16 bases remaining between them. The CDR3 runs 15 residues.

For this clone: One junction end disagrees with the germline gene, perhaps due to a read error. The V and J genes are TRBV30 and TRBJ2-5; 8 positions match TRBD2. The CDR3 totals 13 residues. The germline gives CDR1 GTSNPN, CDR2 SVGIG (reference sequence). The CDR3 here is CAGSGSGGETQYF. Here the CDR3 DNA reads TGTGCCGGGAGCGGGAGCGGCGGAGAGACCCAGTACTTC.

The chain is built from TRBV14 and TRBJ2-1, with 9 bases identical to TRBD2. The CDR3 is 15 residues long. J gave up 4 bases and V 4 bases, and 5 bases lay outside the gene matches. Germline CDR1 reads SGHDN; CDR2 reads FVKESK. The CDR3 DNA reads TGTGCCAGCAGCCCTAGACTAGCGGAATACAATGAGCAGTTCTTC. Translated, it gives CASSPRLAEYNEQFF.

This chain joins TRBV12-3 or TRBV12-4 and TRBJ1-1, with unresolved D. Deletions cut 6 bases from V and 7 bases from J, with 6 bases between. CDR3 size: 10 residues. The CDR3 loop is CASRHLEAFF. CDR3 DNA sequence: TGTGCCAGCAGACACCTTGAAGCTTTCTTT.

This sequence joins TRBV5-1 and TRBJ2-2; D unresolved. Germline V lookup: CDR1 SGHRS, CDR2 YFSETQ. CDR3 size: 14 residues. V was cut by 0 bases and J by 1 base, with 4 bases left in between. The CDR3 bases are TGCGCCAGCAGCTTGGGAGAGAACACCGGGGAGCTGTTTTTT. Its translation is CASSLGENTGELFF.

The V and J genes are TRBV7-2 and TRBJ2-2; 9 bases map to TRBD1. V dropped 5 bases and J dropped 6; count of bases not matched to a gene: 16. In germline, CDR1 is SGHTA, CDR2 FQGNSA. This CDR3 spans 18 amino acids. CDR3 in amino acids: CASSTAGTGSARPGELFF. The CDR3 DNA sequence: TGTGCCAGCAGCACCGCCGGGACAGGGTCCGCGCGACCCGGGGAGCTGTTTTTT.

This clone was detected ten times or more. The chain has TRBV6-5 and TRBJ2-7, with D possibly TRBD2 on 5 matching bases. Germline V CDR1 and CDR2: MNHEY, SVGAGI. The CDR3 is 14 residues long. The V end lost 6 bases, the J end lost 2 bases, and 14 bases lay between the germline ends. The CDR3 sequence: CASRGSAVTYEQYF. The CDR3 DNA follows: TGTGCCAGCAGGGGTAGCGCTGTGACCTACGAGCAGTACTTC.

This clone was counted a single time. J is TRBJ1-5 and V is TRBV28, with TRBD1 identical over 11 bases. Trimming took 4 bases from V and 6 from J; bases not matched to a gene: 8. The CDR3 runs to 16 residues. CDR1 MDHEN and CDR2 SYDVKM come from the germline V gene. CDR3 residues: CASSSRDRGYSQPQHF. The DNA for the CDR3 is TGTGCCAGCAGTTCCCGGGACAGGGGGTACAGTCAGCCCCAGCATTTT.

This chain links TRBV28 with TRBJ1-3; D uncertain. The CDR3 consists of 16 residues. V was cut by 2 bases and J by 4 bases, with 15 bases left in between. Germline V gene lookup returns CDR1 MDHEN and CDR2 SYDVKM. The CDR3 loop is CASSLTDGLLGNTIYF. The CDR3 region has the DNA TGTGCCAGCAGTTTAACGGACGGACTCTTAGGAAACACCATATATTTT.

The V and J genes are TRBV20-1 and TRBJ1-1; D not resolved. The germline V and J ends were trimmed by 8 bases and 11 bases, with 18 bases remaining between them. Germline CDR1 reads DFQATT; CDR2 reads SNEGSKA (reference sequence). The CDR3 has 11 residues. The CDR3 spells CSTELKRGAFF. For the CDR3, the DNA is TGCAGTACTGAGCTTAAACGCGGGGCTTTCTTT.

The V and J genes are TRBV28 and TRBJ2-7, with D possibly TRBD1 on 6 matching bases. The V gene's germline CDR1 is MDHEN and CDR2 SYDVKM. The CDR3 extends over 13 amino acids. V was pared by 7 bases and J by 2 bases, with 12 bases between. CDR3 in DNA: TGTGCCAGCACAGAACAGGGCCCCTACGAGCAGTACTTC. It translates to CASTEQGPYEQYF.

This chain uses TRBV24-1 with TRBJ2-1; 13 positions match TRBD2. Germline V lookup: CDR1 KGHDR, CDR2 SFDVKD. Germline trimming cut 7 bases from V and 7 bases from J; bases unmatched to any gene: 9. There are 16 residues in the CDR3. CDR3 residues: CATSRGLAGVRNEQFF. The CDR3 DNA reads TGTGCCACCAGCCGAGGACTAGCGGGAGTTAGGAATGAGCAGTTCTTC.

The chain is built from TRBV5-6 and TRBJ2-2; TRBD1 aligns across 8 bases. Germline CDR1 and CDR2: SGHDT and YYEEEE. The CDR3 consists of 16 residues. Trimming at V came to 7 bases and at J to 4 bases, leaving 12 bases not matched to a gene. The CDR3 loop is CASHFKGQGSTGELFF. CDR3 DNA: TGTGCCAGCCACTTCAAAGGACAGGGCTCCACCGGGGAGCTGTTTTTT.